This T cell receptor (beta chain) was documented in a study of T cell repertoires in cytomegalovirus infection (dated by TCRdb to between 2017 and 2020). Some background on the complete study: Donor HLA type was relevant to the analysis, because carriage of CMV infection together with the matching HLA type was indicated by public TCR beta signatures. General study outcomes and caveats: The ex vivo response was dominated by HLA-C-restricted CMV-specific TCR beta clonotypes, which also provided the single most frequent clonotype in two of eight donors. In both this cohort and an independent cohort of some 370 donors, the cumulative frequency of public TCR beta family members distinguished carriers of CMV infection plus the relevant HLA type.

Sequencing was performed on an Illumina HiSeq 1500. TCRdb reprocessed the public reads (quality trimming at Q25 with fastp, clone calling with MiXCR) and kept in-frame beta chains. Duplicate CDR3 protein sequences are folded into a single record with the most common DNA and genes. Here the sample has more than 200,000 distinct CDR3 sequences; approximately 9.2% occur a single time. About 16% of the sample goes to the ten largest clones. The CDR3 goes from the cysteine to the phenylalanine over 13 residues. Left in the record is the CDR3 DNA by itself, 39 bases read in frame from the first base. Via the germline V gene, CDR1 is SGHDN and CDR2 FVKESK. V is pared back by 5 bases and J by 7 bases, with 9 bases lying between the germline termini. As for this clonotype: Its antigen target is currently unknown. No base-level quality is on record; no much larger clone is a single base apart.

The sequence came from a human donor in good health (CMV status not recorded). Some clones in this sample may be carry-over from other donors' samples. The chain is made from TRBV14 and TRBJ1-6; the D gene is not confidently resolved. The sequenced material came from PBMCs. The CDR3: CASSLSQNSPLHF. The nucleotide sequence reads as follows: TGTGCCAGCAGCTTATCGCAGAATTCACCCCTCCACTTT.